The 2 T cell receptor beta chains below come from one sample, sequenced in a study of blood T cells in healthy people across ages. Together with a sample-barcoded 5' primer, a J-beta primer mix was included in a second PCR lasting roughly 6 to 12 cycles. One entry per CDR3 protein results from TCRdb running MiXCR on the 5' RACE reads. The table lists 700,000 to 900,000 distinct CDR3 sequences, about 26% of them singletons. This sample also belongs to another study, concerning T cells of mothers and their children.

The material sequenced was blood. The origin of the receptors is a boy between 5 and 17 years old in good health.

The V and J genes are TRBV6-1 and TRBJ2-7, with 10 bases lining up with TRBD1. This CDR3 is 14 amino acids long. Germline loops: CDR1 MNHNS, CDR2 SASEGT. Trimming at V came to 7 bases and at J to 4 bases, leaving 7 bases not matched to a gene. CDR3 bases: TGTGCCAGCAACCGGGACAGGGGAAGGTACGAGCAGTACTTC. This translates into CASNRDRGRYEQYF.

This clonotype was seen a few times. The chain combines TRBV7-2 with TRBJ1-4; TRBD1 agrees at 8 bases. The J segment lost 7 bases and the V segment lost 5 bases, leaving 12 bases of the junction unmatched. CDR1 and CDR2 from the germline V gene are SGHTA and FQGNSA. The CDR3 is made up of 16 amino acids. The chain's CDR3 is CASSPAGGQDSEKLFF. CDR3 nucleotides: TGTGCCAGCAGCCCCGCCGGGGGACAGGACAGTGAAAAACTGTTTTTT.